This entry lists 12 T cell receptor beta chains sequenced from one sample in a study of regulatory T cells in long-lasting Graves disease (dated by TCRdb to the early 2020s). In the paper's terms, the time point label means: newly diagnosed GD, antithyroid drugs for less than 3 months. For both TCR sequencing and RNA sequencing, RNA was extracted from PBMCs using TRIzol. Library method: multiplex PCR. Sequencing was carried out with an Illumina HiSeq 4000. CDR3 regions were amplified by Arm-PCR with iRepertoire HTBI primers to construct TCR beta libraries. Through fastp at Q25 and MiXCR, TCRdb rebuilt clones from the public reads, retaining in-frame beta chains. Rows merge per CDR3 protein into single entries with the most common DNA and genes. Across this sample there are approximately 300,000 distinct CDR3 sequences, with more than 15% seen only once. About two fifths of the sample goes to the ten largest clones.

The sample here was peripheral blood mononuclear cells (PBMCs), taken at new diagnosis, from a patient treated with antithyroid drugs. The receptors shown here come from a female donor with Graves disease.

The chain joins TRBV5-1 to TRBJ2-6; 9 bases are a match to TRBD1. CDR3 length equals 17 residues. CDR1 is SGHRS and CDR2 is YFSETQ in the germline V gene. V shed 1 base, J shed 4 bases, and the junction held 6 bases outside the gene matches. In DNA, the CDR3 is TGCGCCAGCAGCTTGCTGGGACAGGGACGGGGGGCCAACGTCCTGACTTTC. It translates to CASSLLGQGRGANVLTF.

This clonotype has more than one count but fewer than ten. The chain is built from TRBV20-1 and TRBJ2-7, with 9 positions matching TRBD2. Germline assignment: CDR1 DFQATT and CDR2 SNEGSKA (reference sequence). The CDR3 covers 15 residues. J was trimmed by 2 bases and V by 1 base; bases with no gene match: 6. CDR3 in amino acids: CSARVWREGAYEQYF. The CDR3 DNA follows: TGCAGTGCTAGAGTGTGGCGGGAGGGAGCCTACGAGCAGTACTTC.

This clonotype appeared many times. V is TRBV3-1 and J is TRBJ2-7, with 11 bases matching TRBD2. V dropped 1 base and J dropped 5; count of bases not matched to a gene: 7. The CDR3 has 16 residues. Germline V gene lookup returns CDR1 LGHDT and CDR2 YNNKEL (reference sequence). The CDR3 reads CASSQGVLAGGHEQYF. For the CDR3, the DNA is TGTGCCAGCAGCCAAGGGGTCCTAGCGGGAGGTCACGAGCAGTACTTC.

This clonotype was seen a few times. A much larger clone lies a single base off, so this may be a read error. The chain is built from TRBV19 and TRBJ2-3; tentative D call: TRBD1 (6 bases). There are 15 residues in the CDR3. From germline, CDR1 is LNHDA and CDR2 SQIVND (reference sequence). CDR3 coding DNA: TGTGCCAGTAGTCCCCGGGACAAGAGCACAGGTACGCAGTATTTT. This translates into CASSPRDKSTGTQYF.

There are many counts of this clonotype. The chain has TRBV13 and TRBJ1-2; 8 bases agree with TRBD1. The J segment lost 8 bases and the V segment lost 5 bases, leaving 10 bases of the junction unmatched. CDR1 PRHDT and CDR2 FYEKMQ come from the germline V gene (reference sequence). This CDR3 is built from 14 residues. As DNA, the CDR3 is TGTGCCAGCAGCCTCCTTCAGGGGGCTGTGGGCTACACCTTC. Protein product: CASSLLQGAVGYTF.

This chain uses TRBV10-3 with TRBJ1-2; D not resolved. V shed 5 bases and J shed 2 bases, with 15 bases lying between them. The CDR3 extends over 15 amino acids. Germline V CDR1 and CDR2: ENHRY, SYGVKD. The CDR3 loop is CAISHPDGGNYGYTF. The CDR3 region has the DNA TGTGCCATCAGTCACCCGGACGGAGGGAACTATGGCTACACCTTC.

This clonotype came up many times. The chain combines TRBV12-5 with TRBJ2-1, with TRBD2 matching 15 bases. The CDR3 is 21 amino acids. CDR1 is LGHNT, CDR2 FRNRAP, per germline. V was clipped by 2 bases and J by 0 bases; unmatched bases: 11. Here the CDR3 DNA reads TGTGCTAGTGGTTTGAGCCCTTTAGGACTAGCGGGAGGGAGCTCCTACAATGAGCAGTTCTTC. Translating it yields CASGLSPLGLAGGSSYNEQFF. The full variable domain, in which reference TRBV12-5 and TRBJ2-1 provide the parts outside the CDR3, is DARVTQTPRHKVTEMGQEVTMRCQPILGHNTVFWYRQTMMQGLELLAYFRNRAPLDDSGMPKDRFSAEMPDATLATLKIQPSEPRDSAVYFCASGLSPLGLAGGSSYNEQFFGPGTRLTVL.

This clonotype was recorded a few times. This chain joins TRBV20-1 and TRBJ2-3, with unresolved D. The CDR3 has 13 amino acids. CDR1 DFQATT and CDR2 SNEGSKA come from the germline V gene (reference sequence). Trimming stripped 5 bases from V and 0 bases from J, with 9 bases between. In DNA form, the CDR3 reads TGCAGTGCTCCGACTCGGAGCACAGATACGCAGTATTTT. It encodes CSAPTRSTDTQYF.

The sample holds many counts of this clonotype. The V and J genes are TRBV11-1 and TRBJ1-1; TRBD1 is a possible D gene (5 bases). Looked up from germline, CDR1 is SGHAT and CDR2 is FQDESV (reference sequence). V was shortened by 6 bases and J by 6 bases, with 20 bases between the two germline ends. The CDR3 is 15 residues long. The CDR3 DNA is TGTGCCAGCAGTCCCCCCCCGACAGTCTCGGCTGAAGCTTTCTTT. This sequence encodes CASSPPPTVSAEAFF.

The sample holds one count of this clonotype. The likely explanation is a read error, given a far larger clone one base away. The V gene is TRBV2, the J gene TRBJ2-5; 9 nucleotides match TRBD1. Germline V gene sequence: CDR1 SNHLY, CDR2 FYNNEI. The length of the CDR3 is 15 residues. CDR3 nucleotide sequence: TGTACCAGCAGCTTGGTTACAGGGGGCAGGGAGACCCAGTACTTC. Encoded protein: CTSSLVTGGRETQYF.

This clonotype was picked up many times. The chain recombines TRBV3-1 with TRBJ2-5; TRBD2 is a possible D gene (5 bases). Trimming shortened V by 2 bases and J by 5 bases, and 15 bases separated the two germline ends. CDR3 length equals 15 residues. The germline V gene has CDR1 LGHDT and CDR2 YNNKEL (reference sequence). CDR3 amino acids: CASSQTTASKETQYF. The CDR3 DNA follows: TGTGCCAGCAGCCAAACGACGGCTAGCAAGGAGACCCAGTACTTC.

This clonotype has a count of ten or more. The rearrangement uses TRBV5-1 and TRBJ2-2; D is unresolved. The CDR3 totals 15 residues. The germline V and J ends were trimmed by 0 bases and 3 bases, with 9 bases remaining between them. Per the germline V gene, CDR1 is SGHRS and CDR2 is YFSETQ. The CDR3 DNA reads as TGCGCCAGCAGCTTGGCCGTACCGGACACCGGGGAGCTGTTTTTT. This sequence encodes CASSLAVPDTGELFF.